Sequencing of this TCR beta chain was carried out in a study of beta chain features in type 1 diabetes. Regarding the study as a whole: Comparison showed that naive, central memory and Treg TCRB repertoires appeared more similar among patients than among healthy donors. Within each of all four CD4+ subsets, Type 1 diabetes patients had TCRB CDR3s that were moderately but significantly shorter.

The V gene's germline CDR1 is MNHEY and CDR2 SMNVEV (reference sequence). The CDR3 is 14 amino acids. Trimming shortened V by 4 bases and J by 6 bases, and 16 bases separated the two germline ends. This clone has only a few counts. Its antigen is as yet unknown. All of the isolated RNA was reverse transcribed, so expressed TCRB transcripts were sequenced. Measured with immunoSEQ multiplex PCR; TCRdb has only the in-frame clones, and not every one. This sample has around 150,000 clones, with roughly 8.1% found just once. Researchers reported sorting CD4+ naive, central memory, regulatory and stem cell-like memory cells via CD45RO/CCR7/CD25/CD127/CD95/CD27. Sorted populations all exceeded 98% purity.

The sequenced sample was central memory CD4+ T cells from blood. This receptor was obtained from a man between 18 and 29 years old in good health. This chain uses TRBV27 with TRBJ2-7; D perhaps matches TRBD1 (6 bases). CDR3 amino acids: CASSSTYRVSEQYF. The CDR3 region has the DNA TGTGCCAGCAGTTCAACATACAGGGTATCCGAGCAGTACTTC.